This note documents a single TCR beta chain sequence. Its specificity is unknown. Using RNA transcripts, the TCR beta CDR3 regions were amplified. An initial RT-PCR round employing HTBI primers preceded a second-round multiplex PCR. TCRdb passed the multiplex PCR reads through MiXCR, listing each CDR3 protein once. The sample shows about 400,000 distinct CDR3 sequences, about 21% of them seen only once. V gave up 6 bases and J gave up 0 bases, with 9 bases separating them. There are 14 residues in the CDR3. The germline V gene has CDR1 MNHNS and CDR2 SASEGT. The record originates from a study of Graves' ophthalmopathy and Graves' hyperthyroidism. Study-level findings and limits: Classification of ophthalmopathy versus stable hyperthyroidism by a 13-signature model yielded about 88% sensitivity and around 76% specificity.

The sample consisted of peripheral blood. The clonotype was recovered from a woman aged 18-30 years with stable Graves' hyperthyroidism. V is TRBV6-1 and J is TRBJ1-5; TRBD1 might be the D (5 bases). The CDR3 loop reads CASRPQGSNQPQHF. CDR3 DNA: TGTGCCAGCAGGCCTCAGGGTAGCAATCAGCCCCAGCATTTT.